One T cell receptor beta chain is described in this entry. The antigen remains unidentified. The record originates from a study of siplizumab effects on memory and regulatory T cells. Per sample, some 10^5 TCR templates were assayed. The table came from immunoSEQ multiplex PCR; TCRdb's copy has only in-frame clones and leaves some out. The sample has approximately 94,000 clones; about 94% are singletons. Study outcomes and limitations: Suppressive activity of Tregs proliferating in siplizumab cultures remained unconfirmed. Siplizumab produced a significant reduction in alloreactive sequences that were traceable to unstimulated CD4+ memory cells.

This clonotype was obtained from a human donor in good health. The sample consisted of non-Treg CD4+ T cells sorted from blood.

CDR3 sequence: CASIASGITDTQYF. CDR3 coding DNA: TGTGCCAGCATTGCCAGCGGGATAACAGATACGCAGTATTTT. The chain employs TRBV2 and TRBJ2-3; 7 nucleotides match TRBD2. The V gene's germline CDR1 is SNHLY and CDR2 FYNNEI. With 7 bases clipped from V and 3 bases from J, the junction kept 7 bases outside the gene matches. The length of the CDR3 is 14 residues.